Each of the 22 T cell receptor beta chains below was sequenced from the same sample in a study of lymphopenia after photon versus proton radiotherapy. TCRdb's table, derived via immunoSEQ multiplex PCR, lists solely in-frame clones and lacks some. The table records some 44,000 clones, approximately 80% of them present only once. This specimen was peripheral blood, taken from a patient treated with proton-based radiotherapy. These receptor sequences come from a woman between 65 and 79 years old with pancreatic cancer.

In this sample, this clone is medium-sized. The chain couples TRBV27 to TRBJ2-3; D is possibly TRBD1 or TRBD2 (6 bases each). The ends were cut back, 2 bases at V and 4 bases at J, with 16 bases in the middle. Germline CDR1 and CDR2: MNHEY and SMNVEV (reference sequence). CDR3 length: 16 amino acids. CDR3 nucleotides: TGTGCCAGCAGTTTAAATCTGGGGGGCCTATCAGATACGCAGTATTTT. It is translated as CASSLNLGGLSDTQYF.

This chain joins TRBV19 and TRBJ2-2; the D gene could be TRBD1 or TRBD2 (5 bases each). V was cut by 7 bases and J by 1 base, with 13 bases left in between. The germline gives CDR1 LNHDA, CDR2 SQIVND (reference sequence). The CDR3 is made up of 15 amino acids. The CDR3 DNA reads TGTGCCAGTAAAATGGGACCCAAGAACACCGGGGAGCTGTTTTTT. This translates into CASKMGPKNTGELFF.

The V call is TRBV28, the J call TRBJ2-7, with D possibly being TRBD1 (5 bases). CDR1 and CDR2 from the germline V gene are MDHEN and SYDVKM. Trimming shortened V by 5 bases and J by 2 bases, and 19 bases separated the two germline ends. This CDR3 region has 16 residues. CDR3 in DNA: TGTGCCAGCAGTGCGTTCGCCACAGGTATGACCTACGAGCAGTACTTC. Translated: CASSAFATGMTYEQYF. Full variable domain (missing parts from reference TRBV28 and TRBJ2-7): DVKVTQSSRYLVKRTGEKVFLECVQDMDHENMFWYRQDPGLGLRLIYFSYDVKMKEKGDIPEGYSVSREKKERFSLILESASTNQTSMYLCASSAFATGMTYEQYFGPGTRLTVT.

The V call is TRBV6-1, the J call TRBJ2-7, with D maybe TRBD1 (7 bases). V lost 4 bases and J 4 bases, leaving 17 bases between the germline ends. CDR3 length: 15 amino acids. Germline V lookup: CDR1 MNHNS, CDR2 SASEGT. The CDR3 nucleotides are TGTGCCAGCAGTGCACAGGGGCCGGGGGAGTACGAGCAGTACTTC. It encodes CASSAQGPGEYEQYF.

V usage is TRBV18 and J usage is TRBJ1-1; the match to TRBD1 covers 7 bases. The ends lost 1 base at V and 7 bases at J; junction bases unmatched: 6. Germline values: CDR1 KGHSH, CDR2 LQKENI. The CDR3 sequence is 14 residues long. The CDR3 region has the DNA TGTGCCAGCTCACCACAATTCCGGGACAGTGAAGCTTTCTTT. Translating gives CASSPQFRDSEAFF.

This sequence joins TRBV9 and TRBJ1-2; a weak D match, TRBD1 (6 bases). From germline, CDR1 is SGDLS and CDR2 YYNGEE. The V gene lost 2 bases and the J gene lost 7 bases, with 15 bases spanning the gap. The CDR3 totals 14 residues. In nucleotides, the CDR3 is TGTGCCAGCAGCGTTGGGGGGGCAGGTCGTGGCTACACCTTC. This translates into CASSVGGAGRGYTF.

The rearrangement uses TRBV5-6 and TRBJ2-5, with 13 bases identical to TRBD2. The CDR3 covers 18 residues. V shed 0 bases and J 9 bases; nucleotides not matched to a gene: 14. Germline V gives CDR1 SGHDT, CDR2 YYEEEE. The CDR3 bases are TGTGCCAGCAGCTTGGTGGGCGGATCCGGGACTAGCGGGACCGCCCAGTACTTC. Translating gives CASSLVGGSGTSGTAQYF. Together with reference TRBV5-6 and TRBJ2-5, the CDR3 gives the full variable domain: DAGVTQSPTHLIKTRGQQVTLRCSPKSGHDTVSWYQQALGQGPQFIFQYYEEEERQRGNFPDRFSGHQFPNYSSELNVNALLLGDSALYLCASSLVGGSGTSGTAQYFGPGTRLLVL.

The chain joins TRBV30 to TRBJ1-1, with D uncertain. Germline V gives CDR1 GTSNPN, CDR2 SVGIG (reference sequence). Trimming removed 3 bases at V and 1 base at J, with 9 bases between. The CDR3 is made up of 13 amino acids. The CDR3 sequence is CAWSGSRNTEAFF. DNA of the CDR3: TGTGCCTGGAGCGGATCTAGGAACACTGAAGCTTTCTTT.

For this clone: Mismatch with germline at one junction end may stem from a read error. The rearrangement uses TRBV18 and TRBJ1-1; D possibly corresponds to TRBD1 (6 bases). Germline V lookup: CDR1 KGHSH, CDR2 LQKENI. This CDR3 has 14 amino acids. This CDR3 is CASSPLGQDTEALF. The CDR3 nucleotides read TGTGCCAGCTCACCATTGGGACAAGACACTGAAGCTCTCTTT.

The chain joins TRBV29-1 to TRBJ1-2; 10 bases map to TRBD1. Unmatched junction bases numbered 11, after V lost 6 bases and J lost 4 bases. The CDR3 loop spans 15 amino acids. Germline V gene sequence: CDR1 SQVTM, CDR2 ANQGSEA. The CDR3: CSVGRQGQGTYGYTF. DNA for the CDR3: TGCAGCGTGGGACGTCAGGGACAGGGGACCTATGGCTACACCTTC.

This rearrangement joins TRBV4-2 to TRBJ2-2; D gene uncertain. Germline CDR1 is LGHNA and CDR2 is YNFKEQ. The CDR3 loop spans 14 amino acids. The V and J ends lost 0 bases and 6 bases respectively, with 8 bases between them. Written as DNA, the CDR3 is TGTGCCAGCAGCCAAGATTTCGGTTCCGGGGAGCTGTTTTTT. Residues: CASSQDFGSGELFF.

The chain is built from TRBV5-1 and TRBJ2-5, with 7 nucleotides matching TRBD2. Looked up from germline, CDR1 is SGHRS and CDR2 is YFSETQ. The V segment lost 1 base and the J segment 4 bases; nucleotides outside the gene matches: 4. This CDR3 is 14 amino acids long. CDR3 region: CASSLSVAGETQYF. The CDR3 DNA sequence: TGCGCCAGCAGCTTGAGTGTAGCGGGAGAGACCCAGTACTTC.

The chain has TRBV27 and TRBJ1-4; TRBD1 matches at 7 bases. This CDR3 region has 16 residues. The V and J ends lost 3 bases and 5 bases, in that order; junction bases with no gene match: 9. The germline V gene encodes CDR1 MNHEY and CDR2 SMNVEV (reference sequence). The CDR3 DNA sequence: TGTGCCAGCAGTTTCAGCGACAGGGTGAAAAATGAAAAACTGTTTTTT. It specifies CASSFSDRVKNEKLFF.

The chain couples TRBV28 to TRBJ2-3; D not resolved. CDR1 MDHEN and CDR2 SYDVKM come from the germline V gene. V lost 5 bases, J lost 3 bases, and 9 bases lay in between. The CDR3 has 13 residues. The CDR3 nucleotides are TGTGCCAGCAGTCATCGTAGGACAGATACGCAGTATTTT. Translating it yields CASSHRRTDTQYF.

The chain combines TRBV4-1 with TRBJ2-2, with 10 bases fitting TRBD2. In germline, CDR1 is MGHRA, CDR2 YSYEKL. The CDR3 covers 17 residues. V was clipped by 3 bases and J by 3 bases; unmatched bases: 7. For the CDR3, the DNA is TGCGCCAGCAGCCAGGCTCCGGGACTAGCGTACACCGGGGAGCTGTTTTTT. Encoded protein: CASSQAPGLAYTGELFF.

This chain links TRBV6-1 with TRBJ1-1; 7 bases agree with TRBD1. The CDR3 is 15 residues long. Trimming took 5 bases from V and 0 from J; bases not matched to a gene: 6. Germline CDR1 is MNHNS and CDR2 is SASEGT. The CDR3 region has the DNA TGTGCCAGCAGTAACGGACAGGCCATGAACACTGAAGCTTTCTTT. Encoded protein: CASSNGQAMNTEAFF.

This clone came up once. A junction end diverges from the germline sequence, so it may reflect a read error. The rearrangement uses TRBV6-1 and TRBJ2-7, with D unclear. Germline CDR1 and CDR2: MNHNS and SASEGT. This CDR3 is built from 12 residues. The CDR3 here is CASSEEPVDAPF. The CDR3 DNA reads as TGTGCCAGCAGTGAAGAGCCGGTTGATGCCCCATTC.

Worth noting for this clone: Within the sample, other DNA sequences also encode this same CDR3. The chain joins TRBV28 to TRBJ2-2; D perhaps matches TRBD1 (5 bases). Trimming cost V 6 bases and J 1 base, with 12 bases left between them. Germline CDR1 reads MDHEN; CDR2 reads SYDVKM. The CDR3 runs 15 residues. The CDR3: CASRPTDLNTGELFF. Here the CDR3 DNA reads TGTGCCAGCAGGCCGACAGACCTGAACACCGGGGAGCTGTTTTTT.

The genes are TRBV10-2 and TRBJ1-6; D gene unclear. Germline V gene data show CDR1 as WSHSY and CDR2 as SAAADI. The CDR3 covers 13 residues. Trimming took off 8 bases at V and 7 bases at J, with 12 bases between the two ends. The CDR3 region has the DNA TGCGCCAGCCTCGGACCCGGGAATTCACCCCTCCACTTT. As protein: CASLGPGNSPLHF.

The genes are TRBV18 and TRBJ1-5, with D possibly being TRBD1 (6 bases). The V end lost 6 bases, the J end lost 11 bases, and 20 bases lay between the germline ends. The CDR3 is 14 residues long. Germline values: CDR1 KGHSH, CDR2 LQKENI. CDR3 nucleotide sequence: TGTGCCAGCTCCCCCGAGGGGGGACTTGGGGCCCAGCATTTT. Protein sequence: CASSPEGGLGAQHF.

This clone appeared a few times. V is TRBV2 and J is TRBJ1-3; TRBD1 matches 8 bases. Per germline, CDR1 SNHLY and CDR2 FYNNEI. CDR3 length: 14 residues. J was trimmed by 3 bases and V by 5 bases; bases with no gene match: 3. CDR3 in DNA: TGTGCCAGCAGTCCGGACAGGGTTGGAAACACCATATATTTT. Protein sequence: CASSPDRVGNTIYF.

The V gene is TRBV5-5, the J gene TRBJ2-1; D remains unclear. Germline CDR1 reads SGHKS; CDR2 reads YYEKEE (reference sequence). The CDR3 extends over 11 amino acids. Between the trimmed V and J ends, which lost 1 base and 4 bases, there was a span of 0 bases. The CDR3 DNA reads TGTGCCAGCAGCTTGTACAATGAGCAGTTCTTC. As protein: CASSLYNEQFF.